The 22 T cell receptor beta chains listed next were all sequenced from one sample in a study of tissue T cells after allogeneic stem cell transplantation. Assay: immunoSEQ multiplex PCR; the TCRdb copy retains only in-frame clones and omits some. The sample has about 8,200 clones; under 55% are singletons. Specified time point: mouse harvest day 7 after allogeneic transplant. Tail vein injection delivered 10^7 T-cell-depleted bone marrow cells and 10^6 splenic CD5+ T cells. The sample consisted of skin. The source of these receptors is a female BALB/c mouse given C57BL/6 T cells with graft-versus-host disease after an allogeneic hematopoietic cell transplant.

Comments on this clone: All gene names here are mouse names. The read stops 1 residue short of the end of the CDR3; the missing end is completed from the germline J gene. This chain connects TRBV26 to TRBJ2-4, with 12 bases lining up with TRBD2. Per the germline V gene, CDR1 is KGHPV and CDR2 is FQNQEV (reference sequence). V gave up 6 bases and J gave up 0 bases; unmatched junction bases: 4. The CDR3 consists of 16 residues. CDR3 amino acids: CASSRLGGPSQNTLYF. The DNA read from the CDR3 is TGTGCCAGCAGCCGACTGGGGGGGCCTAGTCAAAACACCTTGTAC.

Comment on this clone: Genes here carry mouse names. The CDR3 end falls 1 residue outside the read, so it is completed with the germline J gene. The chain carries TRBV12-2 and TRBJ2-1; 8 positions match TRBD2. The CDR3 sequence is 15 residues long. V shed 2 bases and J 6 bases; nucleotides not matched to a gene: 8. Germline CDR1 SGHLS, CDR2 HYDKME. Partial CDR3 DNA: TGTGCCAGCTCTCGACGGGGGGGCGCGGGTGCTGAGCAGTTC. Protein product: CASSRRGGAGAEQF. The CDR3 as a whole reads CASSRRGGAGAEQFF.

This clone was recorded only once. Gene names are the mouse ones. The read comes to an end 1 residue before the CDR3 does, leaving the germline J gene to fill in the end. The chain is built from TRBV13-1 and TRBJ1-1; D may be TRBD1 (6 bases). V was trimmed by 6 bases and J by 3 bases, leaving 12 bases between them. CDR1 NSHNY and CDR2 SYGAGN come from the germline V gene. CDR3 length: 13 residues. The CDR3: CASNRERDTEVFF. The part of the CDR3 DNA that was read is TGTGCCAGCAACAGGGAGAGGGACACAGAAGTCTTC.

This clone was counted a few times. Germline and genes here are mouse. Coverage ceases 1 residue before the CDR3 finishes, and the germline J gene fills in the end. V usage is TRBV12-2 and J usage is TRBJ2-5; D uncertain. V was clipped by 0 bases and J by 4 bases, with 4 bases between them. CDR3 length equals 12 residues. Per germline, CDR1 SGHLS and CDR2 HYDKME. The CDR3 DNA, read in part, is TGTGCCAGCTCTCTCACAGAAGACACCCAGTAC. Its protein product is CASSLTEDTQY. The whole CDR3 protein reads CASSLTEDTQYF.

To note about this clone: These gene names are mouse names. Read coverage stops 1 residue before the CDR3 terminus; the germline J gene supplies the remainder. The rearrangement uses TRBV13-2 and TRBJ2-5; no clear D gene. This CDR3 region has 11 residues. CDR1 is NNHNN and CDR2 is SYGAGS in the germline V gene (reference sequence). Trimming took 5 bases from V and 2 from J, leaving 3 bases between them. Here the CDR3 reads CASGVQDTQYF. Incomplete CDR3 DNA: TGTGCCAGCGGGGTCCAAGACACCCAGTAC.

This clone qualifies as medium-sized. Gene names denote mouse genes. The sequence runs out 1 residue before the end of the CDR3; the remainder is reconstructed from the germline J gene. J is TRBJ1-2 and V is TRBV16; the D gene is possibly TRBD1 (5 bases). CDR3 length: 12 amino acids. Trimming stripped 4 bases from V and 4 bases from J, with 7 bases between. Germline CDR1 SGHSA, CDR2 FRNQAP. The CDR3 loop reads CASSSGPSDYTF. The part of the CDR3 DNA that was read is TGTGCAAGCAGCTCAGGGCCCTCCGACTACACC.

Of note for this clone: Gene and germline names: mouse. The read gets to within 1 residue of the CDR3 end, and the germline J gene fills in the rest. This chain uses TRBV4 with TRBJ1-4; D gene ambiguous. The CDR3 runs 13 residues. The germline V and J ends were trimmed by 3 bases and 1 base, with 3 bases remaining between them. The germline gives CDR1 LGHDT, CDR2 YNNKQL (reference sequence). CDR3 sequence reads: CASSYNSNERLFF. CDR3 DNA (partial): TGTGCCAGCAGCTATAATTCCAACGAAAGATTATTT.

As concerns this clone: Any gene name here is a mouse gene name. The sequence runs out 1 residue before the end of the CDR3; the remainder is reconstructed from the germline J gene. This chain joins TRBV26 and TRBJ2-4; D is undetermined. V dropped 2 bases and J dropped 0 bases, with 3 bases sitting between them. The CDR3 covers 13 residues. From germline, CDR1 is KGHPV and CDR2 FQNQEV (reference sequence). CDR3 sequence reads: CASSLESQNTLYF. Incomplete CDR3 DNA: TGTGCCAGCAGTCTGGAAAGTCAAAACACCTTGTAC.

This clone was observed a few times. The gene symbols are mouse symbols. From the germline J gene comes the end of the CDR3, since the read stops 1 residue before it. The J gene is TRBJ2-7, the V gene TRBV13-2; D is perhaps TRBD1 or TRBD2 (5 bases each). CDR1 and CDR2 (germline): NNHNN, SYGAGS (reference sequence). V lost 3 bases and J 0 bases, leaving 10 bases between the germline ends. The CDR3 consists of 14 residues. The part of the CDR3 DNA that was read is TGTGCCAGCGGTGCCTCGGGGGACTCCTATGAACAGTAC. Protein: CASGASGDSYEQY. In full, the CDR3 is CASGASGDSYEQYF.

This clone has just a few counts. All gene names here are mouse names. The CDR3 end lies 1 residue beyond the end of the read and is filled in from the germline J gene. This rearrangement joins TRBV26 to TRBJ2-7, with 11 bases lining up with TRBD1. The length of the CDR3 is 14 residues. Germline CDR1 reads KGHPV; CDR2 reads FQNQEV (reference sequence). The V gene end was trimmed by 4 bases and the J gene end by 3 bases; junction bases not matched to a gene: 2. The covered CDR3 bases are TGTGCCAGCAGTCGGGACAGGGGGTACTATGAACAGTAC. It yields the protein CASSRDRGYYEQY. The CDR3 in full is CASSRDRGYYEQYF.

Remarks on this clone: Gene names refer to mouse genes. The read comes to an end 1 residue before the CDR3 does, leaving the germline J gene to fill in the end. The rearrangement joins TRBV26 to TRBJ1-1, with 8 nucleotides matching TRBD1. Germline values: CDR1 KGHPV, CDR2 FQNQEV (reference sequence). The trim removed 4 bases at V and 4 bases at J, leaving 2 bases unmatched. This CDR3 is built from 13 residues. The DNA read from the CDR3 is TGTGCCAGCAGTCGACAGGGGCCCACAGAAGTCTTC. Its protein is CASSRQGPTEVF. The whole CDR3 is CASSRQGPTEVFF.

Remarks on this clone: Any gene name here is a mouse gene name. From the germline J gene comes the end of the CDR3, since the read stops 1 residue before it. The V call is TRBV29, the J call TRBJ1-1; maybe TRBD1 (5 bases). The germline V gene has CDR1 MSHET and CDR2 SYDVDS. The CDR3 runs 13 residues. With 2 bases removed from V and 2 bases from J, the gap between germline ends came to 6 bases. The covered CDR3 bases are TGTGCTAGCAGTTTACAGGGTAACACAGAAGTCTTC. Amino acid sequence: CASSLQGNTEVF. The complete CDR3 sequence is CASSLQGNTEVFF.

Concerning this clone itself: Mouse germline and gene names are used. The CDR3 goes on 1 residue after the read ends, and that part is filled in from the germline J gene. The V call is TRBV15, the J call TRBJ2-7, with 8 bases matching TRBD1. The germline V gene encodes CDR1 SGHND and CDR2 FRSKSL. There are 12 residues in the CDR3. V trimming: 6 bases; J trimming: 7 bases; junction bases outside the gene matches: 5. The CDR3 bases that were read are TGTGCCAGCAGCCTGACAGGGGAGGAACAGTAC. This gives the protein CASSLTGEEQY. Given in full, the CDR3 is CASSLTGEEQYF. Full variable domain (rest looked up from reference TRBV15 and TRBJ2-7): DAGVTQTPRHEVAEKGQTIILKCEPVSGHNDLFWYRQTKIQGLELLSYFRSKSLMEDGGAFKDRFKAEMLNSSFSTLKIQPTEPKDSAVYLCASSLTGEEQYFGPGTRLTVL.

Worth noting for this clone: The gene symbols are mouse symbols. Coverage ceases 1 residue before the CDR3 finishes, and the germline J gene fills in the end. This rearrangement joins TRBV26 to TRBJ2-3; D not resolved. V lost 3 bases to trimming and J lost 6 bases, with 4 bases between them. The CDR3 is 11 residues long. Germline CDR1 reads KGHPV; CDR2 reads FQNQEV (reference sequence). CDR3 region: CASSLWETLYF. CDR3 DNA, as far as it was read: TGTGCCAGCAGTCTATGGGAAACGCTGTAT. The whole variable domain, remainder taken from reference TRBV26 and TRBJ2-3, is NSKVIQTPRYLVKGQGQKAKMRCIPEKGHPVVFWYQQNKNNEFKFLINFQNQEVLQQIDMTEKRFSAECPSNSPCSLEIQSSEAGDSALYLCASSLWETLYFGSGTRLTVL.

Remarks on this clone: Gene names refer to mouse genes. From the germline J gene comes the end of the CDR3, since the read stops 1 residue before it. V usage is TRBV20 and J usage is TRBJ1-5; D unclear. The ends were cut back, 3 bases at V and 0 bases at J, with 6 bases in the middle. CDR1 and CDR2 from the germline V gene are GFQATS and STVNSAI. This CDR3 has 13 amino acids. CDR3 DNA, as far as it was read: TGTGGTGCTAGAGTTTATAACAACCAGGCTCCGCTT. It codes for CGARVYNNQAPL. In full, the CDR3 is CGARVYNNQAPLF.

This clone has a handful of counts. Gene names and germline refer to mouse. With the read ending 1 residue before the CDR3 end, the germline J gene is used to fill in that end. The chain combines TRBV4 with TRBJ2-7; 7 nucleotides align to TRBD2. The V and J ends lost 6 bases and 6 bases, in that order; junction bases with no gene match: 2. Per germline, CDR1 LGHDT and CDR2 YNNKQL (reference sequence). There are 11 residues in the CDR3. The CDR3 reads CASRTGVEQYF. CDR3 bases read: TGTGCCAGCAGAACTGGGGTTGAACAGTAC.

A remark on this clone: Mouse germline and gene names are used. The read finishes 1 residue shy of the CDR3 end, and the germline J gene is used to complete it. This chain connects TRBV3 to TRBJ1-1, with D possibly TRBD1 on 5 matching bases. V was cut by 3 bases and J by 1 base, with 6 bases left in between. Germline V gives CDR1 SNHLY, CDR2 FYNGKV (reference sequence). The CDR3 sequence is 13 residues long. The CDR3: CASSLGPNTEVFF. The part of the CDR3 DNA that was read is TGTGCCAGCAGCTTGGGACCGAACACAGAAGTCTTC.

This clone appeared a few times. Mouse gene names apply. The sequenced fragment ends 1 residue before the CDR3 boundary, so the rest is inferred from the germline J gene. The V and J genes are TRBV12-2 and TRBJ2-2, with 9 nucleotides matching TRBD2. This CDR3 spans 17 amino acids. From germline, CDR1 is SGHLS and CDR2 HYDKME. With 0 bases clipped from V and 0 bases from J, the junction kept 4 bases outside the gene matches. The part of the CDR3 DNA that was read is TGTGCCAGCTCTCTCGAATCTGGGGGGGCAAACACCGGGCAGCTCTAC. It translates to CASSLESGGANTGQLY. The whole CDR3 reads CASSLESGGANTGQLYF.

This clone was picked up a small number of times. Gene names follow the mouse nomenclature. The read ends 1 residue early relative to the CDR3; the germline J gene fills the gap. The rearrangement uses TRBV26 and TRBJ2-2, with D possibly TRBD1 on 5 matching bases. Germline-derived CDR1 and CDR2 are KGHPV and FQNQEV (reference sequence). Trimming cost V 3 bases and J 0 bases, with 8 bases left between them. The CDR3 length is 15 residues. The covered CDR3 bases are TGTGCCAGCAGTCTTTACAGGTCAAACACCGGGCAGCTCTAC. Translated, it gives CASSLYRSNTGQLY. The complete CDR3 sequence is CASSLYRSNTGQLYF.

Concerning this clone itself: Mouse gene names and germline throughout. Read data end 1 residue before the CDR3 end; the end is taken from the germline J gene. This rearrangement joins TRBV3 to TRBJ2-4; possibly TRBD1 or TRBD2 for D (5 bases each). Looked up from germline, CDR1 is SNHLY and CDR2 is FYNGKV (reference sequence). The length of the CDR3 is 15 residues. V dropped 1 base and J dropped 0 bases, with 8 bases sitting between them. CDR3 bases read: TGTGCCAGCAGCTTAGAGGGACGGAGTCAAAACACCTTGTAC. The encoded protein is CASSLEGRSQNTLY. In full, the CDR3 reads CASSLEGRSQNTLYF.

Concerning this clone: Gene names denote mouse genes. The read falls 1 residue short of the CDR3 end, and the missing part is taken from the germline J gene. The chain is built from TRBV23 and TRBJ1-1; TRBD1 reflects the table's D call only, with no check against the DNA. Germline CDR1 is KGHTA and CDR2 is FQNQQP. This CDR3 has 13 residues. This CDR3 is CSSSQDTNTEVFF. Incomplete CDR3 DNA: TGCTCCAGCAGTCAAGACACAAACACAGAAGTCTTC.

A single count supports this clone. Here the gene names and germline are mouse. The CDR3 goes on 1 residue after the read ends, and that part is filled in from the germline J gene. The sample holds other DNA sequences that translate to the same CDR3. This chain connects TRBV23 to TRBJ2-7; TRBD2, the D gene given by the table, was not confirmed from the DNA. This CDR3 has 15 amino acids. Germline CDR1 and CDR2: KGHTA and FQNQQP. The CDR3 bases that were read are TGCTCCAGCAGTCAGTCCGGGACTGGGGGCTATGAACAGTAC. Translation gives CSSSQSGTGGYEQY. The full CDR3 is CSSSQSGTGGYEQYF.